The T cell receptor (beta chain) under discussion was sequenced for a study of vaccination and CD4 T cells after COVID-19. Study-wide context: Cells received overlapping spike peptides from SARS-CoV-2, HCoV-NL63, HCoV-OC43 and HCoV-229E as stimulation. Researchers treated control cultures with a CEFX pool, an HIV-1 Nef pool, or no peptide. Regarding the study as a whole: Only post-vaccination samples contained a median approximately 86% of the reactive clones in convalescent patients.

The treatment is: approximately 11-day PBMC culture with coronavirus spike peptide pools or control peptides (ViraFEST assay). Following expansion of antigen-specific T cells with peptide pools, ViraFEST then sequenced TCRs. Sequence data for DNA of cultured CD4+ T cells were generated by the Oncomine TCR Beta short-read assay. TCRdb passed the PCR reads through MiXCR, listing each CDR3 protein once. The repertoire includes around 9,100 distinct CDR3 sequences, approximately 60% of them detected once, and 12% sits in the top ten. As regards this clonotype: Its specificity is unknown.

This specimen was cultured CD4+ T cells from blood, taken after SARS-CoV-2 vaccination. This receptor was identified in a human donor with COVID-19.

The CDR3 nucleotides read TGTGCCACCAGCGTTGAGAGCTCCTATAATTCACCCCTCCACTTT. Translated: CATSVESSYNSPLHF. The chain has TRBV15 and TRBJ1-6; D gene unclear. With 5 bases removed from V and 0 bases from J, the gap between germline ends came to 8 bases. CDR1 and CDR2 (germline): LNHNV, YYDKDF (reference sequence). The CDR3 sequence is 15 residues long.